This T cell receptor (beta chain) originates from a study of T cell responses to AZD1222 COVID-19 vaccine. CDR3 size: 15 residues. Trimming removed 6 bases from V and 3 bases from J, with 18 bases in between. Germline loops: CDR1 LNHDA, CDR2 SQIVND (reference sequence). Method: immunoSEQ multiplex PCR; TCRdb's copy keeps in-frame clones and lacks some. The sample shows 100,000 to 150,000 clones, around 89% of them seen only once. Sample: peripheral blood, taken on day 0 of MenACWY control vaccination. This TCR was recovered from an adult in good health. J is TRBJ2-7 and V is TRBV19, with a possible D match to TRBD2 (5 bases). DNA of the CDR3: TGTGCCAGTAGCCTTGCCCGGGGTAACGTCTACGAGCAGTACTTC. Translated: CASSLARGNVYEQYF.